One sample yielded the 21 T cell receptor beta chains listed below, sequenced in a study of T-cell memory formation after mild COVID-19. One entry per CDR3 protein, called by TCRdb with MiXCR from the 5' RACE reads. Seen here are around 200,000 distinct CDR3 sequences, 20% to 25% observed once, and the top ten hold about 21%. The specimen sequenced was PBMCs or a T cell subset sorted from them (not recorded which). These receptors originate from an adult woman who had mild COVID-19 (a few samples of this study predate the infection). Cell type and time point are not known.

The genes are TRBV20-1 and TRBJ2-7; 7 bases align to TRBD2. V was clipped by 1 base and J by 2 bases; unmatched bases: 11. The CDR3 contains 16 residues. Germline CDR1 and CDR2: DFQATT and SNEGSKA (reference sequence). The DNA of the CDR3 is TGCAGTGCTAGAGGGGGGAGGGAAATATTTACCTACGAGCAGTACTTC. Protein product: CSARGGREIFTYEQYF.

CDR3 region: CSARRLQNQGANPTDTQYF. CDR3 coding DNA: TGCAGTGCTAGAAGGCTACAGAATCAGGGGGCGAATCCCACAGATACGCAGTATTTT. The chain uses TRBV20-1 and TRBJ2-3, with 8 nucleotides matching TRBD1. Germline V lookup: CDR1 DFQATT, CDR2 SNEGSKA (reference sequence). The CDR3 totals 19 residues. The V and J ends lost 2 bases and 2 bases, in that order; junction bases with no gene match: 18.

The chain combines TRBV9 with TRBJ1-3; D uncertain. Trimming pared 7 bases from V and 4 bases from J, leaving 3 bases between. CDR3 length: 10 amino acids. Germline values: CDR1 SGDLS, CDR2 YYNGEE. CDR3 region: CASGGNTIYF. The DNA of the CDR3 is TGTGCCAGCGGGGGAAACACCATATATTTT.

This chain uses TRBV7-9 with TRBJ1-2; D remains unclear. CDR3 length: 13 residues. The ends were cut back, 11 bases at V and 6 bases at J, with 19 bases in the middle. Germline V gene sequence: CDR1 SEHNR, CDR2 FQNEAQ (reference sequence). This chain's CDR3 is CAGDTGVEDGYTF. The CDR3 region has the DNA TGTGCCGGTGACACCGGAGTGGAGGATGGCTACACCTTC. The entire variable domain, with the rest obtained from reference TRBV7-9 and TRBJ1-2, is as follows: DTGVSQNPRHKITKRGQNVTFRCDPISEHNRLYWYRQTLGQGPEFLTYFQNEAQLEKSRLLSDRFSAERPKGSFSTLEIQRTEQGDSAMYLCAGDTGVEDGYTFGSGTRLTVV.

A few counts support this clonotype. This chain connects TRBV5-1 to TRBJ2-3; 9 positions agree with TRBD1. The CDR3 covers 15 residues. Germline V gene data show CDR1 as SGHRS and CDR2 as YFSETQ. J lost 3 bases, V lost 1 base, and 3 bases had no gene match. CDR3 nucleotide sequence: TGCGCCAGCAGCTTGATGGACAGGGGAACAGATACGCAGTATTTT. This encodes CASSLMDRGTDTQYF.

In this sample, this clonotype turned up a few times. The chain recombines TRBV7-9 with TRBJ1-1; no firm D call. The CDR3 is made up of 12 amino acids. CDR1 is SEHNR and CDR2 is FQNEAQ in the germline V gene (reference sequence). The V gene lost 4 bases and the J gene lost 4 bases, with 7 bases spanning the gap. The CDR3 here is CASSSNGTEAFF. The DNA of the CDR3 is TGTGCCAGCAGCTCCAACGGCACTGAAGCTTTCTTT.

This chain uses TRBV27 with TRBJ1-2; D uncertain. V lost 8 bases to trimming and J lost 4 bases, with 14 bases between them. This CDR3 is built from 13 residues. Germline assignment: CDR1 MNHEY and CDR2 SMNVEV (reference sequence). The CDR3 coding sequence is TGTGCCAGCGCTAACAGACCGGTCTATGGCTACACCTTC. It codes for CASANRPVYGYTF.

A few counts support this clonotype. The rearrangement joins TRBV10-3 to TRBJ2-7; D is perhaps TRBD1 (6 bases). Germline V gene lookup returns CDR1 ENHRY and CDR2 SYGVKD. Trimming left V 3 bases short and J 0 bases short, with 12 bases between. This CDR3 contains 15 residues. CDR3 sequence (DNA): TGTGCCATCAGTGATGGGGGCATGGGCTCCTACGAGCAGTACTTC. Translating it yields CAISDGGMGSYEQYF.

The chain employs TRBV30 and TRBJ2-2; TRBD1 might be the D (5 bases). CDR3 size: 13 residues. V was cut by 1 base and J by 4 bases, with 7 bases left in between. The germline V gene has CDR1 GTSNPN and CDR2 SVGIG (reference sequence). The CDR3 loop is CAWSEQGTGELFF. In DNA, the CDR3 is TGTGCCTGGAGTGAGCAGGGCACCGGGGAGCTGTTTTTT.

The table lists this clonotype with a few counts. The rearrangement links TRBV7-2 to TRBJ2-5; D unclear. The germline CDR1 and CDR2 sequences are SGHTA and FQGNSA. V dropped 2 bases and J dropped 10 bases, with 11 bases sitting between them. This CDR3 comprises 12 residues. The CDR3 region is CASSLSPGDQYF. CDR3 coding DNA: TGTGCCAGCAGCTTAAGTCCCGGTGACCAGTACTTC. Full variable domain (outside the CDR3, taken from reference TRBV7-2 and TRBJ2-5): GAGVSQSPSNKVTEKGKDVELRCDPISGHTALYWYRQSLGQGLEFLIYFQGNSAPDKSGLPSDRFSAERTGGSVSTLTIQRTQQEDSAVYLCASSLSPGDQYFGPGTRLLVL.

The chain employs TRBV9 and TRBJ1-1; the D is unclear. The CDR3 covers 13 residues. V lost 5 bases and J 3 bases, leaving 11 bases between the germline ends. CDR1 and CDR2 from the germline V gene are SGDLS and YYNGEE. For the CDR3, the DNA is TGTGCCAGCAGTCGTAATCCGGACACTGAAGCTTTCTTT. Protein product: CASSRNPDTEAFF.

In this sample, this clonotype turned up a few times. The V and J genes are TRBV21-1 and TRBJ2-5; the table's TRBD2 call for D was not verified on the DNA. TRBV21-1 is a pseudogene segment. This CDR3 has 16 residues. CDR3 sequence reads: CASSVAGEGGQETQYF. CDR3 in DNA: TGTGCCAGCTCGGTAGCGGGAGAGGGCGGGCAAGAGACCCAGTACTTC.

V and J are TRBV29-1 and TRBJ1-2, with 7 bases fitting TRBD1. The length of the CDR3 is 13 residues. Losses at the gene ends were 7 bases for V and 4 bases for J; bases not matched to a gene: 9. Looked up from germline, CDR1 is SQVTM and CDR2 is ANQGSEA. The CDR3 sequence is CSDRARGGYGYTF. In DNA form, the CDR3 reads TGCAGCGACCGCGCCAGGGGGGGCTATGGCTACACCTTC.

The genes are TRBV7-9 and TRBJ2-6, with TRBD1 matching over 8 bases. Germline CDR1 is SEHNR and CDR2 is FQNEAQ (reference sequence). V was clipped by 6 bases and J by 4 bases; unmatched bases: 14. The CDR3 spans 18 residues. The CDR3 loop reads CASRDGQGRLGGANVLTF. The CDR3 bases are TGTGCCAGCAGGGACGGACAGGGCCGCTTAGGAGGGGCCAACGTCCTGACTTTC.

V and J are TRBV5-6 and TRBJ1-6, with unresolved D. The V end was cut by 1 base, the J end by 0 bases, with 11 bases between. CDR1 and CDR2 (germline): SGHDT, YYEEEE. The CDR3 contains 17 residues. The CDR3 DNA reads as TGTGCCAGCAGCTTGTCTACCGAAAGCTCCTATAATTCACCCCTCCACTTT. Residues: CASSLSTESSYNSPLHF.

V gene TRBV16 combines with J gene TRBJ1-2, with 8 bases matching TRBD1. CDR3 size: 14 residues. Unmatched junction bases numbered 7, after V lost 4 bases and J lost 6 bases. The germline gives CDR1 KGHSY, CDR2 FQNENV. The CDR3 protein is CASSLTQGAHGYTF. The CDR3 DNA reads TGTGCCAGCAGCCTCACGCAGGGGGCGCATGGCTACACCTTC.

This clonotype has only a few counts. This sequence joins TRBV7-6 and TRBJ2-7, with 10 bases that match TRBD2. The CDR3 contains 19 residues. Germline V gene data show CDR1 as SGHVS and CDR2 as FNYEAQ. V trimming: 2 bases; J trimming: 3 bases; junction bases outside the gene matches: 16. Here the CDR3 DNA reads TGTGCCAGCAGCTTAACGGCAAGTCTAGCGGGAGTCGCCCTCTACGAGCAGTACTTC. It is translated as CASSLTASLAGVALYEQYF.

The rearrangement joins TRBV7-2 to TRBJ2-1, with a tentative D call TRBD1 (5 bases). Germline CDR1 reads SGHTA; CDR2 reads FQGNSA. The CDR3 has 12 residues. Deletions cut 7 bases from V and 3 bases from J, with 7 bases between. In nucleotides, the CDR3 is TGTGCCAGCACAGACAGCTACAATGAGCAGTTCTTC. It yields the protein CASTDSYNEQFF.

This clonotype has at least ten counts. The chain carries TRBV6-6 and TRBJ2-3, with 9 bases identical to TRBD2. Germline V gives CDR1 MNHNY, CDR2 SVGAGI (reference sequence). V lost 5 bases to trimming and J lost 3 bases; unmatched junction nucleotides: 9. The CDR3 contains 16 residues. The CDR3 nucleotides read TGTGCCAGCAGTGACAATGCGGGGGGGCCGACAGATACGCAGTATTTT. Encoded protein: CASSDNAGGPTDTQYF.

DNA of the CDR3: TGTGCCAGCAGTTACAGCCCCGGGGGACTAGACTCCTACGAGCAGTACTTC. Translating gives CASSYSPGGLDSYEQYF. The rearrangement joins TRBV6-2 or TRBV6-3 to TRBJ2-7; 8 bases line up with TRBD2. The CDR3 length is 17 residues. Germline values: CDR1 MNHEY, CDR2 SVGEGT. V shed 2 bases and J 0 bases; nucleotides not matched to a gene: 9.

This chain uses TRBV5-5 with TRBJ2-2, with TRBD2 matching 7 bases. The V segment lost 1 base and the J segment 1 base; nucleotides outside the gene matches: 16. Per germline, CDR1 SGHKS and CDR2 YYEKEE (reference sequence). This CDR3 contains 20 residues. This CDR3 is CASSLFGTGRESLNTGELFF. The CDR3 nucleotides are TGTGCCAGCAGCTTGTTCGGAACGGGGCGGGAGTCCCTGAACACCGGGGAGCTGTTTTTT.